This passage covers 30 T cell receptor beta chains from one sample sequenced in a study of regulatory T cells in long-lasting Graves disease. The time point is: persistent/refractory GD, antithyroid drugs over 5 years with positive TRAb. Scientists built the TCR library using RNA that was extracted from PBMCs. For TCR beta, libraries came from iRepertoire HTBI primers and Arm-PCR of CDR3 regions. TCRdb independently ran MiXCR on the multiplex PCR reads; one entry per CDR3 protein. The sample lists 300,000 to 350,000 distinct CDR3 sequences; 20% were seen once. Sequencing used peripheral blood mononuclear cells (PBMCs), obtained when the disease was refractory, from a patient treated with antithyroid drugs. These receptors were collected from a female donor with Graves disease.

The chain combines TRBV15 with TRBJ1-3; D ambiguous. The V gene lost 9 bases and the J gene lost 0 bases, with 6 bases spanning the gap. This CDR3 has 12 amino acids. Germline CDR1 reads LNHNV; CDR2 reads YYDKDF (reference sequence). CDR3 DNA: TGTGCCACGGAAAACTCTGGAAACACCATATATTTT. This codes for CATENSGNTIYF.

This clonotype was seen repeatedly, ten times or more. The chain couples TRBV6-5 to TRBJ2-5; 7 bases align to TRBD2. Germline lookup yields CDR1 MNHEY and CDR2 SVGAGI. The V gene end was trimmed by 1 base and the J gene end by 5 bases; junction bases not matched to a gene: 16. The CDR3 has 18 residues. The CDR3 here is CASSYWVVGEGSTETQYF. In DNA form, the CDR3 reads TGTGCCAGCAGTTACTGGGTCGTCGGGGAGGGATCAACGGAGACCCAGTACTTC.

This chain uses TRBV29-1 with TRBJ2-7, with D unresolved. The CDR3 contains 13 residues. Germline-derived CDR1 and CDR2 are SQVTM and ANQGSEA. The V and J ends lost 3 bases and 3 bases respectively, with 12 bases between them. The CDR3 protein is CSVDPGQGYEQYF. DNA for the CDR3: TGCAGCGTTGACCCGGGTCAAGGCTACGAGCAGTACTTC.

The chain has TRBV24-1 and TRBJ2-5, with 13 bases fitting TRBD2. The germline V gene has CDR1 KGHDR and CDR2 SFDVKD. The CDR3 is 19 residues long. The J segment lost 5 bases and the V segment lost 3 bases, leaving 14 bases of the junction unmatched. For the CDR3, the DNA is TGTGCCACCAGTGATCCGAGGCCCCGACTAGCGGGAGGCATGGAGACCCAGTACTTC. Its protein product is CATSDPRPRLAGGMETQYF.

This clonotype was observed a handful of times. This chain links TRBV3-1 with TRBJ1-1, with 9 bases fitting TRBD1. Germline V lookup: CDR1 LGHDT, CDR2 YNNKEL (reference sequence). This CDR3 has 13 residues. V dropped 4 bases and J dropped 8; count of bases not matched to a gene: 5. CDR3 sequence: CASSPKGQGEAFF. The CDR3 DNA reads as TGTGCCAGCAGCCCAAAGGGACAGGGAGAAGCTTTCTTT.

There are a few counts of this clonotype. The chain couples TRBV27 to TRBJ2-5; 7 bases line up with TRBD2. Per the germline V gene, CDR1 is MNHEY and CDR2 is SMNVEV (reference sequence). The CDR3 has 13 residues. With V trimmed by 0 bases and J by 12 bases, 7 bases remained unmatched. The DNA of the CDR3 is TGTGCCAGCAGTTTATCCTTTACTAGCGCCAAGTACTTC. This gives the protein CASSLSFTSAKYF.

This clonotype was counted ten times or more. The chain links TRBV7-6 to TRBJ1-4, with 8 nucleotides matching TRBD1. The ends lost 5 bases at V and 0 bases at J; junction bases unmatched: 11. This CDR3 comprises 18 residues. The germline gives CDR1 SGHVS, CDR2 FNYEAQ. The CDR3 bases are TGTGCCAGCAGCGTCTCTCCGGGACAGGCCACAACTAATGAAAAACTGTTTTTT. The encoded protein is CASSVSPGQATTNEKLFF.

The CDR3 reads CASGGRARANEKLFF. For the CDR3, the DNA is TGTGCCAGCGGCGGGCGAGCTAGGGCTAATGAAAAACTGTTTTTT. The chain couples TRBV6-2 or TRBV6-3 to TRBJ1-4, with unresolved D. The V end lost 8 bases, the J end lost 3 bases, and 16 bases lay between the germline ends. The V gene's germline CDR1 is MNHEY and CDR2 SVGEGT. The CDR3 totals 15 residues.

This clonotype was detected ten times or more. The V and J genes are TRBV12-3 or TRBV12-4 and TRBJ1-1; D call uncertain. This CDR3 spans 13 amino acids. Trimming took 5 bases from V and 1 from J, leaving 8 bases between them. CDR3 in DNA: TGTGCCAGCAGTCTCTTTCCGAACACTGAAGCTTTCTTT. Residues: CASSLFPNTEAFF.

This sequence joins TRBV20-1 and TRBJ1-2; 7 nucleotides align to TRBD1. Germline V gives CDR1 DFQATT, CDR2 SNEGSKA (reference sequence). The CDR3 has 15 amino acids. Trimming removed 5 bases from V and 1 base from J; junction bases left unmatched: 10. The CDR3 DNA sequence: TGCAGTGCTCCTCCCCCGGGACAGAATAACTATGGCTACACCTTC. Residues: CSAPPPGQNNYGYTF.

This clonotype has more than one count but fewer than ten. The V gene is TRBV6-1, the J gene TRBJ2-2, with D unclear. Between the trimmed V and J ends, which lost 8 bases and 7 bases, there was a span of 11 bases. Germline lookup yields CDR1 MNHNS and CDR2 SASEGT. The CDR3 spans 12 residues. CDR3 region: CASQFGYGELFF. The CDR3 DNA follows: TGTGCCAGCCAATTTGGGTACGGGGAGCTGTTTTTT.

This rearrangement joins TRBV27 to TRBJ1-2; the D gene is possibly TRBD1 (6 bases). The CDR3 spans 16 residues. V was trimmed by 2 bases and J by 4 bases, leaving 17 bases between them. Germline V gives CDR1 MNHEY, CDR2 SMNVEV (reference sequence). The CDR3 DNA follows: TGTGCCAGCAGTTTAACGGCCAGGACAGCCGCCTATGGCTACACCTTC. It is translated as CASSLTARTAAYGYTF.

This clonotype was seen a handful of times. The chain couples TRBV2 to TRBJ2-1; D possibly corresponds to TRBD1 (5 bases). In germline, CDR1 is SNHLY, CDR2 FYNNEI. Trimming took off 6 bases at V and 4 bases at J, with 19 bases between the two ends. The CDR3 extends over 16 amino acids. As DNA, the CDR3 is TGTGCCAGCAGGGTACAAGGGGTGATTGGATACAATGAGCAGTTCTTC. Amino acid sequence: CASRVQGVIGYNEQFF.

The chain uses TRBV12-3 or TRBV12-4 and TRBJ1-1; D gene ambiguous. The CDR3 length is 11 residues. V was clipped by 6 bases and J by 4 bases, with 6 bases between them. CDR3 coding DNA: TGTGCCAGCAGGGGGATCACTGAAGCTTTCTTT. Protein sequence: CASRGITEAFF.

This clonotype was recorded many times. J is TRBJ2-1 and V is TRBV6-1, with TRBD1 matching over 8 bases. This CDR3 region has 15 residues. The V and J ends lost 4 bases and 7 bases, in that order; junction bases with no gene match: 9. Germline V gene lookup returns CDR1 MNHNS and CDR2 SASEGT. CDR3 in amino acids: CASSAGTGPGNEQFF. In nucleotides, the CDR3 is TGTGCCAGCAGTGCGGGGACAGGCCCCGGGAATGAGCAGTTCTTC.

The genes are TRBV7-8 and TRBJ2-5; 9 nucleotides align to TRBD2. Trimming at V came to 8 bases and at J to 5 bases, leaving 15 bases not matched to a gene. The CDR3 contains 16 residues. The germline gives CDR1 SGHVS, CDR2 FQNEAQ. The CDR3 spells CASSPPGGREGETQYF. CDR3 DNA sequence: TGTGCCAGCTCACCACCCGGCGGGAGGGAAGGCGAGACCCAGTACTTC.

This clonotype appeared a few times. This chain uses TRBV6-5 with TRBJ1-6, with TRBD1 identical over 8 bases. Germline trimming cut 0 bases from V and 7 bases from J; bases unmatched to any gene: 8. The CDR3 is 17 residues long. Germline V gene lookup returns CDR1 MNHEY and CDR2 SVGAGI. The CDR3, as DNA: TGTGCCAGCAGTTACTCCCTTCAGGGGGCAGAGAATTCACCCCTCCACTTT. Translation gives CASSYSLQGAENSPLHF.

This clonotype was seen a handful of times. The chain couples TRBV9 to TRBJ2-7, with 10 bases aligning to TRBD1. The CDR3 has 18 amino acids. The germline V gene has CDR1 SGDLS and CDR2 YYNGEE. V trimming: 0 bases; J trimming: 7 bases; junction bases outside the gene matches: 16. DNA of the CDR3: TGTGCCAGCAGCGTAGCTTCGGGGAGTGACAGGGGGCCGGGGGAGCAGTACTTC. This sequence encodes CASSVASGSDRGPGEQYF. The whole variable domain, filled in from reference TRBV9 and TRBJ2-7, reads DSGVTQTPKHLITATGQRVTLRCSPRSGDLSVYWYQQSLDQGLQFLIQYYNGEERAKGNILERFSAQQFPDLHSELNLSSLELGDSALYFCASSVASGSDRGPGEQYFGPGTRLTVT.

This clonotype was observed at least ten times. This CDR3 is CASSRSEKTQYF. The CDR3 bases are TGTGCCAGCAGTCGATCGGAAAAGACCCAGTACTTC. This chain links TRBV12-3 or TRBV12-4 with TRBJ2-5; D call uncertain. Trimming cost V 5 bases and J 6 bases, with 10 bases left between them. The CDR3 length is 12 residues.

This clonotype has ten or more counts. The rearrangement links TRBV28 to TRBJ1-4; weak D call: TRBD1 (6 bases). The CDR3 contains 11 residues. Germline V CDR1 and CDR2: MDHEN, SYDVKM. The germline V and J ends were trimmed by 10 bases and 7 bases, with 10 bases remaining between them. Here the CDR3 DNA reads TGTGCCACCCGGGGGCCTGAAAAACTGTTTTTT. Its protein product is CATRGPEKLFF.

This clonotype was counted ten times or more. The genes are TRBV12-3 or TRBV12-4 and TRBJ2-7; 10 bases align to TRBD1. The CDR3 covers 14 residues. The V segment lost 5 bases and the J segment 4 bases; nucleotides outside the gene matches: 5. This chain's CDR3 is CASSTDRGPYEQYF. DNA of the CDR3: TGTGCCAGCAGTACCGACAGGGGGCCGTACGAGCAGTACTTC.

This clonotype has at least ten counts. The genes are TRBV6-1 and TRBJ2-7; 7 positions match TRBD1. In germline, CDR1 is MNHNS, CDR2 SASEGT. V was clipped by 6 bases and J by 0 bases; unmatched bases: 11. The CDR3 consists of 16 residues. Here the CDR3 reads CASRSDRVGSSYEQYF. The CDR3 DNA reads as TGTGCCAGCAGAAGTGACAGGGTTGGATCCTCCTACGAGCAGTACTTC.

This clonotype was counted ten times or more. The V call is TRBV3-1, the J call TRBJ1-1; D unclear. From germline, CDR1 is LGHDT and CDR2 YNNKEL (reference sequence). CDR3 length equals 12 residues. V shed 5 bases and J shed 1 base, with 5 bases lying between them. The DNA for the CDR3 is TGTGCCAGCAGCAATCCGAACACTGAAGCTTTCTTT. Amino acids: CASSNPNTEAFF.

This clonotype occurred many times. At one of its ends the junction is not consistent with the germline gene, which may arise from a read error. The chain has TRBV28 and TRBJ1-4; TRBD1 aligns across 7 bases. CDR3 length: 15 residues. Germline CDR1 is MDHEN and CDR2 is SYDVKM. The CDR3: CASRGQGQFNENLFF. In DNA, the CDR3 is TGTGCCAGCAGGGGCCAGGGACAGTTTAATGAAAACCTGTTTTTT.

V usage is TRBV15 and J usage is TRBJ2-5; D is ambiguous. Looked up from germline, CDR1 is LNHNV and CDR2 is YYDKDF (reference sequence). V was shortened by 0 bases and J by 7 bases, with 12 bases between the two germline ends. The CDR3 sequence is 14 residues long. The CDR3: CATSRDNYPGTQYF. In nucleotides, the CDR3 is TGTGCCACCAGCAGAGATAACTATCCGGGGACCCAGTACTTC.

Many counts were recorded for this clonotype. This chain joins TRBV30 and TRBJ2-7, with D perhaps TRBD2 (6 bases). V lost 0 bases, J lost 4 bases, and 16 bases lay in between. Germline-derived CDR1 and CDR2 are GTSNPN and SVGIG (reference sequence). This CDR3 comprises 15 residues. The CDR3 protein is CAWSVSGLAAYEQYF. CDR3 nucleotide sequence: TGTGCCTGGAGTGTAAGCGGGTTAGCGGCGTACGAGCAGTACTTC.

This clonotype came up many times. The rearrangement uses TRBV6-1 and TRBJ1-2, with 9 bases fitting TRBD1. V was clipped by 6 bases and J by 3 bases; unmatched bases: 8. The length of the CDR3 is 15 residues. Germline-derived CDR1 and CDR2 are MNHNS and SASEGT. This chain's CDR3 is CASRPHRDRDYGYTF. As DNA, the CDR3 is TGTGCCAGCAGACCTCACCGGGACAGGGACTATGGCTACACCTTC.

The chain combines TRBV30 with TRBJ2-7, with D tentatively TRBD1 (5 bases). Germline CDR1 reads GTSNPN; CDR2 reads SVGIG (reference sequence). The V gene lost 4 bases and the J gene lost 0 bases, with 7 bases spanning the gap. The CDR3 runs 12 residues. The CDR3 sequence: CAWTDSSYEQYF. The CDR3 DNA sequence: TGTGCCTGGACAGACAGCTCCTACGAGCAGTACTTC.

This clonotype has ten or more counts. This chain uses TRBV20-1 with TRBJ2-7; 11 nucleotides align to TRBD1. V gave up 5 bases and J gave up 3 bases; unmatched junction bases: 6. CDR1 DFQATT and CDR2 SNEGSKA come from the germline V gene (reference sequence). The CDR3 spans 14 residues. The CDR3 sequence: CSALPGQGVYEQYF. Written as DNA, the CDR3 is TGCAGTGCTCTTCCGGGACAGGGGGTCTACGAGCAGTACTTC.

The V gene is TRBV11-2, the J gene TRBJ2-1; 7 bases are shared with TRBD1. The CDR3 is 15 residues long. Losses at the gene ends were 5 bases for V and 2 bases for J; bases not matched to a gene: 6. Germline values: CDR1 SGHAT, CDR2 FQNNGV. In nucleotides, the CDR3 is TGTGCCAGCAGCCCTGATACAGGGGCCTACAATGAGCAGTTCTTC. Protein sequence: CASSPDTGAYNEQFF.